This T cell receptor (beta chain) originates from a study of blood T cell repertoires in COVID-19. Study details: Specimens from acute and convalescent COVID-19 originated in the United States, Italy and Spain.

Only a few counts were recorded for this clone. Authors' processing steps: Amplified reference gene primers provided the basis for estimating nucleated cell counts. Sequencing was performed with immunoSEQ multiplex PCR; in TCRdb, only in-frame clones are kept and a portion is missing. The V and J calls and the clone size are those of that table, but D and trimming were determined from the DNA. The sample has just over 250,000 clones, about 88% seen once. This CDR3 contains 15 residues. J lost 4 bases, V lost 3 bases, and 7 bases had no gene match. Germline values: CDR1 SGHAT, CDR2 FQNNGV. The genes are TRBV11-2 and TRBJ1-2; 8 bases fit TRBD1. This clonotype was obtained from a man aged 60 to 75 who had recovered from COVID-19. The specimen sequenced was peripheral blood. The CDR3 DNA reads TGTGCCAGCAGCTTGGGGACAGGCTTGGGCTATGGCTACACCTTC. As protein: CASSLGTGLGYGYTF.